These T cell receptor beta chains were read from a single sample in a study of blood T cell repertoires in COVID-19. Clones were sequenced by immunoSEQ multiplex PCR, and TCRdb holds only the in-frame ones, with some missing. The top ten hold 4.1% of the sample, which has just over 95,000 clones, approximately 80% seen once. Source material: peripheral blood. These receptors came from a man aged 55 to 70 with acute or convalescent COVID-19. CDR3s include the opening cysteine and the closing phenylalanine or tryptophan. The order of the fields is D gene, J gene, V gene, clone size, CDR3 protein, CDR3 DNA. D genes are given only for firm matches. The size entry is marked missing in some rows and otherwise reads once, few, many or a size class.

d_gene: TRBD1
j_gene: TRBJ1-5
v_gene: TRBV2
abundance: .
CDR3aa: CASREDRARNQPQHF
CDR3nt: TGTGCCAGCAGAGAGGACAGGGCTAGGAATCAGCCCCAGCATTTT

d_gene: TRBD2
j_gene: TRBJ2-3
v_gene: TRBV7-3
abundance: .
CDR3aa: CASSASPSGGASDTQYF
CDR3nt: TGTGCCAGCAGCGCAAGTCCTAGCGGGGGGGCATCAGATACGCAGTATTTT

d_gene: TRBD1
j_gene: TRBJ2-4
v_gene: TRBV7-3
abundance: .
CDR3aa: CASSATGGVNIQYF
CDR3nt: TGTGCCAGCAGCGCGACAGGGGGCGTAAACATTCAGTACTTC

d_gene: .
j_gene: TRBJ1-1
v_gene: TRBV7-9
abundance: .
CDR3aa: CASNAGRVTEAFF
CDR3nt: TGTGCCAGCAACGCAGGGAGGGTGACTGAAGCTTTCTTT

d_gene: TRBD1
j_gene: TRBJ1-4
v_gene: TRBV5-1
abundance: .
CDR3aa: CASSLGQGGKLFF
CDR3nt: TGCGCCAGCAGCCTAGGACAGGGAGGAAAACTGTTTTTT

d_gene: .
j_gene: TRBJ1-1
v_gene: TRBV29-1
abundance: .
CDR3aa: CSVADPPVDTEAFF
CDR3nt: TGCAGCGTTGCCGATCCGCCGGTGGACACTGAAGCTTTCTTT

d_gene: TRBD1
j_gene: TRBJ1-1
v_gene: TRBV25-1
abundance: few
CDR3aa: CASSEGRQGTEAFF
CDR3nt: TGTGCCAGCAGTGAAGGACGACAGGGAACTGAAGCTTTCTTT

d_gene: .
j_gene: TRBJ1-1
v_gene: TRBV2
abundance: many
CDR3aa: CASSERTDYEAFF
CDR3nt: TGTGCCAGCAGTGAAAGGACAGATTATGAAGCTTTCTTT

d_gene: .
j_gene: TRBJ1-1
v_gene: TRBV10-1
abundance: few
CDR3aa: CASSEGARAFF
CDR3nt: TGCGCCAGCAGTGAGGGGGCGCGGGCTTTCTTT

d_gene: .
j_gene: TRBJ2-3
v_gene: TRBV5-1
abundance: few
CDR3aa: CASSLRSSTDTQYF
CDR3nt: TGCGCCAGCAGCTTGCGGTCTAGCACAGATACGCAGTATTTT

d_gene: .
j_gene: TRBJ2-5
v_gene: TRBV5-1
abundance: few
CDR3aa: CASSLEEATETQYF
CDR3nt: TGCGCCAGCAGCTTGGAGGAGGCGACAGAGACCCAGTACTTC

d_gene: .
j_gene: TRBJ1-1
v_gene: TRBV9
abundance: once
CDR3aa: CASSVGGGITEAFF
CDR3nt: TGTGCCAGCAGCGTAGGTGGGGGGATCACTGAAGCTTTCTTT

d_gene: .
j_gene: TRBJ2-5
v_gene: TRBV27
abundance: .
CDR3aa: CASSRQVRETQYF
CDR3nt: TGTGCCAGCAGTCGACAGGTCAGGGAGACCCAGTACTTC

d_gene: .
j_gene: TRBJ2-2
v_gene: TRBV7-2
abundance: .
CDR3aa: CASSFSVTGELFF
CDR3nt: TGTGCCAGCAGCTTTTCGGTGACCGGGGAGCTGTTTTTT

d_gene: .
j_gene: TRBJ2-2
v_gene: TRBV5-5
abundance: .
CDR3aa: CASSRGQNTGELFF
CDR3nt: TGTGCCAGCAGCCGGGGACAGAACACCGGGGAGCTGTTTTTT

d_gene: TRBD2
j_gene: TRBJ2-1
v_gene: TRBV5-5
abundance: .
CDR3aa: CASSRLAGVSYNEQFF
CDR3nt: TGTGCCAGCAGCCGACTAGCGGGGGTTTCCTACAATGAGCAGTTCTTC

d_gene: .
j_gene: TRBJ1-5
v_gene: TRBV28
abundance: .
CDR3aa: CASRGGMSNQPQHF
CDR3nt: TGTGCCAGCAGGGGGGGGATGAGCAATCAGCCCCAGCATTTT

d_gene: TRBD1
j_gene: TRBJ1-2
v_gene: TRBV9
abundance: .
CDR3aa: CASSVNPGQGGYTF
CDR3nt: TGTGCCAGCAGCGTCAACCCGGGACAGGGGGGCTACACCTTC

d_gene: .
j_gene: TRBJ1-2
v_gene: TRBV6-2/TRBV6-3
abundance: .
CDR3aa: CASSYVANPNYGYTF
CDR3nt: TGTGCCAGCAGTTACGTCGCGAACCCTAACTATGGCTACACCTTC

d_gene: TRBD2
j_gene: TRBJ2-3
v_gene: TRBV27
abundance: .
CDR3aa: CASSLSASGEIDTQYF
CDR3nt: TGTGCCAGCAGTTTATCTGCTAGCGGGGAAATAGATACGCAGTATTTT

d_gene: .
j_gene: TRBJ2-3
v_gene: TRBV4-1
abundance: .
CDR3aa: CASSHPEGITDTQYF
CDR3nt: TGCGCCAGCAGCCATCCGGAGGGGATCACAGATACGCAGTATTTT

d_gene: .
j_gene: TRBJ1-2
v_gene: TRBV5-4
abundance: few
CDR3aa: CASSPTGIYGYTF
CDR3nt: TGTGCCAGCAGTCCCACAGGGATCTATGGCTACACCTTC

d_gene: TRBD2
j_gene: TRBJ2-7
v_gene: TRBV10-1
abundance: .
CDR3aa: CASSSGGSYEQYF
CDR3nt: TGCGCCAGCAGTAGCGGGGGCTCCTACGAGCAGTACTTC

d_gene: .
j_gene: TRBJ2-4
v_gene: TRBV19
abundance: .
CDR3aa: CASSISQAKNIQYF
CDR3nt: TGTGCCAGTAGTATTAGTCAAGCCAAAAACATTCAGTACTTC

d_gene: TRBD1
j_gene: TRBJ2-3
v_gene: TRBV5-1
abundance: once
CDR3aa: CASSTAGGRGTDTQYF
CDR3nt: TGCGCCAGCAGCACGGCAGGGGGAAGGGGCACAGATACGCAGTATTTT

d_gene: .
j_gene: TRBJ2-1
v_gene: TRBV18
abundance: once
CDR3aa: CASSESYNEQFF
CDR3nt: TGTGCCAGCTCAGAGAGTTACAATGAGCAGTTCTTC

d_gene: TRBD1
j_gene: TRBJ1-2
v_gene: TRBV13
abundance: .
CDR3aa: CASRRGQGDYGYTF
CDR3nt: TGTGCCAGCAGACGCGGACAGGGGGACTATGGCTACACCTTC